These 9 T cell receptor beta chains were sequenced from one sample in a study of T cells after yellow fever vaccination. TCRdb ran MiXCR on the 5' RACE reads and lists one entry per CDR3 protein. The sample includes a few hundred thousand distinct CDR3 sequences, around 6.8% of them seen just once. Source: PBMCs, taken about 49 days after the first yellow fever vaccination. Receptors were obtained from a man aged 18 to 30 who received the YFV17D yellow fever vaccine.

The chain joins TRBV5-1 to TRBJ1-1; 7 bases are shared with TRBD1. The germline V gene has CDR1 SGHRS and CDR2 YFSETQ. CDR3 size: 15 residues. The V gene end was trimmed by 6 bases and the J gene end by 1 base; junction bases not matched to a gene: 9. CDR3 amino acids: CASIGGAGGNTEAFF. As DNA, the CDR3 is TGCGCCAGCATAGGGGGCGCGGGTGGGAACACTGAAGCTTTCTTT.

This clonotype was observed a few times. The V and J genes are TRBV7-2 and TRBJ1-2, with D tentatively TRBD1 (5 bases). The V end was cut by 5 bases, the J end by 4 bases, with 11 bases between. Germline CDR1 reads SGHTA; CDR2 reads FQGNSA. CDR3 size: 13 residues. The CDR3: CASSMQGGYGYTF. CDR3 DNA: TGTGCCAGCAGCATGCAGGGAGGCTATGGCTACACCTTC.

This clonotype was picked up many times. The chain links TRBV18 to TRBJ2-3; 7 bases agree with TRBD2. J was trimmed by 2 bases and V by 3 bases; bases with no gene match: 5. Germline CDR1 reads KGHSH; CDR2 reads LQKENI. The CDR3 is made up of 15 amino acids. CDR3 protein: CASSPTSGATDTQYF. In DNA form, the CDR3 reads TGTGCCAGCTCACCCACCAGCGGGGCCACAGATACGCAGTATTTT.

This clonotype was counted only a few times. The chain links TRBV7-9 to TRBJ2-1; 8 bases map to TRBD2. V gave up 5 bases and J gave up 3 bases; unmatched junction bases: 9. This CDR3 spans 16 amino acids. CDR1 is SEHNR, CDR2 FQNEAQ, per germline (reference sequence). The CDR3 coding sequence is TGTGCCAGCAGCCCGAAACGCGCGGGGGGCTACAATGAGCAGTTCTTC. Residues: CASSPKRAGGYNEQFF.

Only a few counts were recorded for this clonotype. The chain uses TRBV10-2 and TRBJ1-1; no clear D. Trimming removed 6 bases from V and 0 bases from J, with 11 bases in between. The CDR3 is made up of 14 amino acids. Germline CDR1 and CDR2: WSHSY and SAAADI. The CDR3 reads CASRRRDMNTEAFF. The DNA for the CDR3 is TGCGCCAGCAGGCGGAGAGACATGAACACTGAAGCTTTCTTT.

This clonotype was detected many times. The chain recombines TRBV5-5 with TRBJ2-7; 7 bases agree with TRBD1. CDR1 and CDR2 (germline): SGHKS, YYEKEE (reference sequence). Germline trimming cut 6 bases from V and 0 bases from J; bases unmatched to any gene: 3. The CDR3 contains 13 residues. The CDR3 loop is CASNRQGSYEQYF. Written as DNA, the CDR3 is TGTGCCAGCAACCGACAGGGCTCCTACGAGCAGTACTTC.

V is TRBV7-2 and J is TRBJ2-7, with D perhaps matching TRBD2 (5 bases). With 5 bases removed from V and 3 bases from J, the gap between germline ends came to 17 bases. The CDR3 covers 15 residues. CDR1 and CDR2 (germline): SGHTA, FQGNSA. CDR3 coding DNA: TGTGCCAGCAGCGTCGGGCCTGATAGCGTCTACGAGCAGTACGTC. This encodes CASSVGPDSVYEQYV.

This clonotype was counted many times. The CDR3, as DNA: TGTGCCAGCAGTTTGAACAGGAACACTGAAGCTTTCTTT. Translation gives CASSLNRNTEAFF. This chain connects TRBV27 to TRBJ1-1; no reliable D call. Trimming cost V 3 bases and J 1 base, with 6 bases left between them. This CDR3 has 13 residues. Germline CDR1 reads MNHEY; CDR2 reads SMNVEV (reference sequence).

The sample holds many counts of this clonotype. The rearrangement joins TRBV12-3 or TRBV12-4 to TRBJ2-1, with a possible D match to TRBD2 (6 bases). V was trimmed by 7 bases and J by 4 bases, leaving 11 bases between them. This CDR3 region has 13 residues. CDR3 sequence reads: CASKEGDYNEQFF. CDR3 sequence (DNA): TGTGCCAGCAAGGAGGGAGATTACAATGAGCAGTTCTTC.